This is a list of T cell receptor beta chains from one sample in a study of blood T cell repertoires in COVID-19. This table comes from immunoSEQ multiplex PCR, and its TCRdb copy is limited to in-frame clones, with some not included. The profile shows over 90,000 clones, around 90% of them singletons. What was sequenced was peripheral blood. The receptors were sampled from a middle-aged man with active COVID-19. The CDR3 runs from the conserved cysteine through the conserved F or W.

cdr3_aa j_call v_call
CASSPADRVGGYTF TRBJ1-2 TRBV6-2/TRBV6-3
CASSFRSGETQYF TRBJ2-5 TRBV7-3
CASSSDRGRRLAKNIQYF TRBJ2-4 TRBV5-1
CASSLGQARNQPQHF TRBJ1-5 TRBV5-6
CASSLLAGGLNEQFF TRBJ2-1 TRBV5-1
CASRPGASSGANVLTF TRBJ2-6 TRBV7-9
CASSQDQGTLLHYEQYF TRBJ2-7 TRBV4-1
CASSEKIGRQDTEAFF TRBJ1-1 TRBV6-1
CASRTGTGGGGYTF TRBJ1-2 TRBV6-5
CASRQASGANVLTF TRBJ2-6 TRBV7-8
CASNWASGATEQFF TRBJ2-1 TRBV2
CASSMRPDRGRETQYF TRBJ2-5 TRBV19
CASSHRGFGTEAFF TRBJ1-1 TRBV28
CASSYPTGGNQPQHF TRBJ1-5 TRBV6-2/TRBV6-3
CASSIEEGSPLHF TRBJ1-6 TRBV19